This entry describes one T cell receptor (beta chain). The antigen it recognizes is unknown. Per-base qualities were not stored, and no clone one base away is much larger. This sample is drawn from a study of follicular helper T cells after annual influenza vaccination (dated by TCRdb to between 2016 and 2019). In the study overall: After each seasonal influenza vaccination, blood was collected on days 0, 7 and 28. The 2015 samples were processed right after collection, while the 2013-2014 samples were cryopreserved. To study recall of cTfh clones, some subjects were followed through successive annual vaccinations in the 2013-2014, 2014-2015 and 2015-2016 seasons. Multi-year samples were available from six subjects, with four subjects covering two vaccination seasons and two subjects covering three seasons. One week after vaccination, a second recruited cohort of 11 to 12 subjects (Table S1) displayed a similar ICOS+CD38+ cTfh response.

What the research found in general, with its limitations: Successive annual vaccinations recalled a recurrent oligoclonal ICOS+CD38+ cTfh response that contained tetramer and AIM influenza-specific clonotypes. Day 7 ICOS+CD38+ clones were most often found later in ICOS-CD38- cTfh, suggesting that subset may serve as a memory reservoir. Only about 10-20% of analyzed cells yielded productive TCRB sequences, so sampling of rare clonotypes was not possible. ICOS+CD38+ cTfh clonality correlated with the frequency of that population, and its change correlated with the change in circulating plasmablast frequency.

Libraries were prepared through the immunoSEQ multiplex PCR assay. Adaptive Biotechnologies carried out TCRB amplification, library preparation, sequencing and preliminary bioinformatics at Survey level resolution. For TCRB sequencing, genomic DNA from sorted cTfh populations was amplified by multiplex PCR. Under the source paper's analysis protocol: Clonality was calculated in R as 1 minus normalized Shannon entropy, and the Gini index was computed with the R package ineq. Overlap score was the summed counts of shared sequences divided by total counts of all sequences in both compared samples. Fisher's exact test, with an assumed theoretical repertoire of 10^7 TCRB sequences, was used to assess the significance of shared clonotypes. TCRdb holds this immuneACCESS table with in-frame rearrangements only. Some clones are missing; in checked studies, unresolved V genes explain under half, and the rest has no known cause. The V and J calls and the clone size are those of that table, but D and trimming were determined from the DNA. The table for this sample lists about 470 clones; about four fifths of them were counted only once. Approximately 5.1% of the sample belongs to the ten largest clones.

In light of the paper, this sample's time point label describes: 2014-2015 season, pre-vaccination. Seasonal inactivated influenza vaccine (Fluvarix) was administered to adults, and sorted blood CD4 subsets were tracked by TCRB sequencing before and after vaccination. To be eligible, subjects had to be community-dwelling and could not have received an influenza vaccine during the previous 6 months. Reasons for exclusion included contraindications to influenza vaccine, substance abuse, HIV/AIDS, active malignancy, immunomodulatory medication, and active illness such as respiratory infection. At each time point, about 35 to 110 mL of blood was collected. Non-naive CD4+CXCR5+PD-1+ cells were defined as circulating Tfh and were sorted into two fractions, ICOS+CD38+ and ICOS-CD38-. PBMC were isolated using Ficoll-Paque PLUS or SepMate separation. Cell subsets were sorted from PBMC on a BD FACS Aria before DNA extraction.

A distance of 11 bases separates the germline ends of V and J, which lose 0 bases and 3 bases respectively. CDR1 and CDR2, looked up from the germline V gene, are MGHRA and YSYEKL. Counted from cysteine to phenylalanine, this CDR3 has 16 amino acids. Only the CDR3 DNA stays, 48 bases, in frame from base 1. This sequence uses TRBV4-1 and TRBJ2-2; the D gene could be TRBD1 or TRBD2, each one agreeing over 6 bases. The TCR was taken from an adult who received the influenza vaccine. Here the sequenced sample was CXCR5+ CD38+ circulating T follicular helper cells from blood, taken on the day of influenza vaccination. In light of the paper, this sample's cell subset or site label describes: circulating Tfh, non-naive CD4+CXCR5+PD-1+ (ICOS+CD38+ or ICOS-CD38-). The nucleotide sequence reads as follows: TGCGCCAGCAGCCAAGAATGGGGGGCCTACACCGGGGAGCTGTTTTTT. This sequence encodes CASSQEWGAYTGELFF.